One and the same sample provided the 15 T cell receptor beta chains below, sequenced in a study of cytomegalovirus exposure and HLA in healthy donors. The study ran its PCR with 60 Vbeta and 13 Jbeta primers. The data were produced by immunoSEQ multiplex PCR, yet TCRdb's version contains in-frame clones alone and is incomplete. The repertoire holds about 300,000 clones, with roughly 90% as singletons. The sequencing sample was made of PBMCs. Every receptor here comes from a man aged 40-50 years in good health and CMV-seropositive.

The rearrangement joins TRBV10-3 to TRBJ2-1, with D tentatively TRBD2 (6 bases). From germline, CDR1 is ENHRY and CDR2 SYGVKD. This CDR3 comprises 15 residues. V was trimmed by 5 bases and J by 8 bases, leaving 19 bases between them. The CDR3 region is CAISSRDSTGYEQFF. CDR3 bases: TGTGCCATCAGTTCCCGGGACTCCACAGGCTATGAGCAGTTCTTC.

V gene TRBV28 combines with J gene TRBJ2-7; TRBD1 agrees at 7 bases. The CDR3 loop spans 14 amino acids. In germline, CDR1 is MDHEN, CDR2 SYDVKM. V lost 5 bases and J lost 4; bases outside the gene matches: 8. CDR3 amino acids: CASSLHGTEYEQYF. CDR3 bases: TGTGCCAGCAGTCTTCACGGGACAGAATACGAGCAGTACTTC.

Of note for this clone: The junction shows a germline mismatch at one end, possibly a read error. The rearrangement joins TRBV7-9 to TRBJ1-1; possible D gene TRBD1, 6 bases. In germline, CDR1 is SEHNR, CDR2 FQNEAQ (reference sequence). This CDR3 comprises 12 residues. The CDR3 bases are TGTTCCAGCAGCTTGACAGGCACTGAAGCTTTCTTT. Protein: CSSSLTGTEAFF. Based on the CDR3 plus reference TRBV7-9 and TRBJ1-1, the full variable domain is DTGVSQNPRHKITKRGQNVTFRCDPISEHNRLYWYRQTLGQGPEFLTYFQNEAQLEKSRLLSDRFSAERPKGSFSTLEIQRTEQGDSAMYLCSSSLTGTEAFFGQGTRLTVV.

The chain couples TRBV6-1 to TRBJ1-3, with D unresolved. This CDR3 has 17 amino acids. Trimming shortened V by 4 bases and J by 0 bases, and 16 bases separated the two germline ends. CDR1 and CDR2 (germline): MNHNS, SASEGT. CDR3 nucleotides: TGTGCCAGCAGTGTAAGCCCCGCCGCGAGCTCTGGAAACACCATATATTTT. Translating gives CASSVSPAASSGNTIYF.

V is TRBV30 and J is TRBJ2-3; TRBD1 aligns across 8 bases. Trimming at V came to 2 bases and at J to 2 bases, leaving 6 bases not matched to a gene. This CDR3 contains 15 residues. CDR1 GTSNPN and CDR2 SVGIG come from the germline V gene (reference sequence). In DNA, the CDR3 is TGTGCCTGGAGTCCCGGACAGGGAGACACAGATACGCAGTATTTT. It codes for CAWSPGQGDTDTQYF.

Comment on this clone: The same CDR3 can be traced to other DNA sequences in this sample. The CDR3 region is CASSLGLAGLYEQYF. In DNA, the CDR3 is TGCGCCAGCAGCTTGGGGCTAGCGGGATTATACGAGCAGTACTTC. The V call is TRBV5-1, the J call TRBJ2-7, with TRBD2 identical over 9 bases. The V and J ends lost 0 bases and 4 bases, in that order; junction bases with no gene match: 5. In germline, CDR1 is SGHRS, CDR2 YFSETQ. The CDR3 is 15 residues long.

This chain uses TRBV19 with TRBJ2-7; 11 nucleotides align to TRBD2. CDR1 is LNHDA and CDR2 is SQIVND in the germline V gene (reference sequence). The junction had 9 bases not matched to a gene; V was cut back by 0 bases and J by 5 bases. The CDR3 has 17 amino acids. This CDR3 reads CASSIDWLAGGKNEQYF. The CDR3 nucleotides read TGTGCCAGTAGTATAGATTGGCTAGCGGGAGGAAAGAACGAGCAGTACTTC.

V and J are TRBV28 and TRBJ1-6; D perhaps matches TRBD1 (5 bases). Trimming cost V 0 bases and J 10 bases, with 10 bases left between them. CDR1 is MDHEN and CDR2 is SYDVKM in the germline V gene. The CDR3 is 14 residues long. CDR3 loop: CASSLWQGGSPLHF. The DNA of the CDR3 is TGTGCCAGCAGTTTATGGCAGGGTGGCTCACCCCTCCACTTT.

The rearrangement joins TRBV27 to TRBJ2-7, with 14 bases fitting TRBD2. V was clipped by 4 bases and J by 9 bases; unmatched bases: 14. The length of the CDR3 is 17 residues. Germline CDR1 reads MNHEY; CDR2 reads SMNVEV (reference sequence). The CDR3 reads CASSSPGTSGSRGRQYF. The CDR3 DNA reads TGTGCCAGCAGTTCCCCCGGGACTAGCGGGAGCCGTGGTAGGCAGTACTTC.

This CDR3 is CASSGLAGVADTQYF. The CDR3 nucleotides read TGTGCCAGCAGTGGACTAGCGGGAGTTGCAGATACGCAGTATTTT. The chain couples TRBV27 to TRBJ2-3; 13 bases are shared with TRBD2. This CDR3 has 15 residues. V lost 5 bases to trimming and J lost 4 bases; unmatched junction nucleotides: 3. CDR1 MNHEY and CDR2 SMNVEV come from the germline V gene (reference sequence).

The chain combines TRBV25-1 with TRBJ1-1, with D possibly TRBD1 on 5 matching bases. CDR3 length equals 17 residues. Trimming removed 6 bases at V and 0 bases at J, with 20 bases between. Germline values: CDR1 MGHDK, CDR2 SYGVNS. The CDR3 is CASSPVTDEPMNTEAFF. CDR3 nucleotide sequence: TGTGCCAGCAGCCCGGTGACAGACGAACCCATGAACACTGAAGCTTTCTTT.

V usage is TRBV7-2 and J usage is TRBJ1-2; 7 bases fit TRBD1. CDR3 length: 17 residues. V lost 4 bases, J lost 4 bases, and 15 bases stayed unmatched. The germline V gene encodes CDR1 SGHTA and CDR2 FQGNSA. Here the CDR3 DNA reads TGTGCCAGCAGCTCCACCCCGGGACAGTCGGCCTTCTATGGCTACACCTTC. Its translation is CASSSTPGQSAFYGYTF.

The V and J genes are TRBV5-3 and TRBJ2-3; D is possibly TRBD2 (7 bases). TRBV5-3 is an open reading frame, and its role is uncertain. Trimming shortened V by 7 bases and J by 8 bases, and 23 bases separated the two germline ends. This CDR3 is 15 amino acids long. DNA for the CDR3: TGTGCCAGAGGGGGCGGGAGTAACTCCGAAGGTACGCAGTATTTT. Residues: CARGGGSNSEGTQYF.

This clone was counted a single time. The CDR3 region is CASSPTLNTGELFF. The CDR3 region has the DNA TGTGCCAGCAGCCCTACGCTTAACACCGGGGAGCTGTTTTTT. The V call is TRBV7-9, the J call TRBJ2-2; D is unresolved. CDR3 length: 14 residues. Deletions cut 5 bases from V and 2 bases from J, with 9 bases between. CDR1 is SEHNR, CDR2 FQNEAQ, per germline (reference sequence).

This sequence joins TRBV5-6 and TRBJ2-7; TRBD2 matches at 12 bases. The CDR3 runs 14 residues. Germline CDR1 and CDR2: SGHDT and YYEEEE. J gave up 2 bases and V 4 bases, and 1 base lay outside the gene matches. The CDR3 spells CASSPSGRAYEQYF. The CDR3 DNA reads TGTGCCAGCAGCCCTAGCGGGAGGGCCTACGAGCAGTACTTC.